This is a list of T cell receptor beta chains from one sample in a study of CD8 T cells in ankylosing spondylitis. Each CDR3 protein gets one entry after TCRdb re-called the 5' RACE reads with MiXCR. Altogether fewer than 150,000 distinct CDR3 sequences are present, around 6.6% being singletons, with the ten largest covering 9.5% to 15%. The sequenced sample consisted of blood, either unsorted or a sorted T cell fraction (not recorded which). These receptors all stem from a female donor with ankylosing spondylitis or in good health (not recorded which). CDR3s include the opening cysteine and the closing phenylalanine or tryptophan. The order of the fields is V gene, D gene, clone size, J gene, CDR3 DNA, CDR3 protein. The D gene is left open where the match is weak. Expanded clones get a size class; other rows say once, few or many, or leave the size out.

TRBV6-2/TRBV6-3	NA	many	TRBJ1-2	TGTGCCAGCAGTTACGATCCAGGAAACTATGGCTACACCTTC	CASSYDPGNYGYTF
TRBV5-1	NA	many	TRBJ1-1	TGCGCCAGCAGCTCCGGCCCGACAGCAATGAACACTGAAGCTTTCTTT	CASSSGPTAMNTEAFF
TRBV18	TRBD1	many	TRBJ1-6	TGTGCCAGCTCGCGCCCAGGGGGATCACCCCTCCACTTT	CASSRPGGSPLHF
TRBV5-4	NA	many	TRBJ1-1	TGTGCCAGCAGCCCCCAATCGAGGACTGAAGCTTTCTTT	CASSPQSRTEAFF
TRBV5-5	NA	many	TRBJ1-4	TGTGCCAGCAGCCAGATAACTAATGAAAAACTGTTTTTT	CASSQITNEKLFF
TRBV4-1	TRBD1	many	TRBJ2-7	TGCGCCAGCAGCCAAGATTTCAGGGGGCCCTACGAGCAGTACTTC	CASSQDFRGPYEQYF
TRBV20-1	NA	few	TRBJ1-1	TGCAGTGCTAGAGATCTGACCGGGAACACTGAAGCTTTCTTT	CSARDLTGNTEAFF
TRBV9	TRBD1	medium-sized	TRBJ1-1	TGTGCCAGCAGCGGGAGGACAGGGGAAGCTTTCTTT	CASSGRTGEAFF
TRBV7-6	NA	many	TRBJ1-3	TGTGCCAGCAGCTTAGGTCCTGGAAACACCATATATTTT	CASSLGPGNTIYF
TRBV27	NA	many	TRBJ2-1	TGTGCCAGCAGTCCCGGGGTGGCCTACAATGAGCAGTTCTTC	CASSPGVAYNEQFF
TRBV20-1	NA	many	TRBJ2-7	TGCAGTGCCGTGCGTGGAGACCACGAGCAGTACTTC	CSAVRGDHEQYF
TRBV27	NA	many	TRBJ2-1	TGTGCCAGCAGTTATGTGGGCGGCGAGCAGTTCTTC	CASSYVGGEQFF
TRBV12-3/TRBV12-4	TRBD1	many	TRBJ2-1	TGTGCCAGCAGTACCGGGACAGGGGGCCGGGGGCAGTTCTTC	CASSTGTGGRGQFF
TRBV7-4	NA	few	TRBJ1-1	TGTGCCAGCAGCTTAGTCCAGACATACACTGAAGCTTTCTTT	CASSLVQTYTEAFF
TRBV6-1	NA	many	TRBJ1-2	TGTGCCAGCAGTCTATCAGGCAGCTTGCGTGGCTACACCTTC	CASSLSGSLRGYTF
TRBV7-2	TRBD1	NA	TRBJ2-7	TGTGCCAGCAGCTTAGAGGGCAGGGGGGAGCAGTACTTC	CASSLEGRGEQYF
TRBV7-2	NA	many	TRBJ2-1	TGTGCCAGCAGCTTAGAGGGGAGCTCCTACAATGAGCAGTTCTTC	CASSLEGSSYNEQFF
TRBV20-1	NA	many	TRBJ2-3	TGCAGTGCTAGTGGAGATACGCAGTATTTT	CSASGDTQYF
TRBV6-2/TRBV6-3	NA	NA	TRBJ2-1	TGTGCCACCCTACAGGGAGGGTGGAATGAGCAGTTCTTC	CATLQGGWNEQFF
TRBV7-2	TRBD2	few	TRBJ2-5	TGTGCCAGCAGCTTAGATCCTAGCGGGGGAGAGACCCAGTACTTC	CASSLDPSGGETQYF
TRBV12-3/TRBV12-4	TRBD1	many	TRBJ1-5	TGTGCCAGCAGTTTAGGACAGGGAAACAATCAGCCCCAGCATTTT	CASSLGQGNNQPQHF
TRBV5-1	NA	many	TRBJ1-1	TGCGCCAGCAGCTTGGAGTACTTCCTGAACACTGAAGCTTTCTTT	CASSLEYFLNTEAFF
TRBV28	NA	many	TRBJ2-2	TGTGCCAGCAGTTTATCAGGGACCGGGGAGCTGTTTTTT	CASSLSGTGELFF
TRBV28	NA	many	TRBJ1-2	TGTGCCAGCAGCCTGACGGAGGTCTATGGCTACACCTTC	CASSLTEVYGYTF
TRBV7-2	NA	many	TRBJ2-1	TGTGCCAGCTGGCTGGCGGGGACACCCAATGAGCAGTTCTTC	CASWLAGTPNEQFF
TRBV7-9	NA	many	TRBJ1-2	TGTGCCAGCAGCCCCCGACTGATCTATGGCTACACCTTC	CASSPRLIYGYTF
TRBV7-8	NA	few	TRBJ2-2	TGTGCCAGCAGCTTAGTTGCGGGGGCCGTCACCGGGGAGCTGTTTTTT	CASSLVAGAVTGELFF
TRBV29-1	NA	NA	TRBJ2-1	TGCAGCGTTGAGAGGGGGGACTACAATGAGCAGTTCTTC	CSVERGDYNEQFF
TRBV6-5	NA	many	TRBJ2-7	TGTGCCAGCAGTTACAAGCCGGCAAGCTCCTACGAGCAGTACTTC	CASSYKPASSYEQYF
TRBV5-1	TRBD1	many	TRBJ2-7	TGCGCCAGCAGCCCAGGGGGATCCTACGAGCAGTACTTC	CASSPGGSYEQYF
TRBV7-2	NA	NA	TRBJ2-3	TGTGCCAGCAGCTTAGTTGGCGACACAGATACGCAGTATTTT	CASSLVGDTDTQYF
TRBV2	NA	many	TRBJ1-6	TGTGCCAGCAGTGGCACCGAGAGCTCCTATAATTCACCCCTCCACTTT	CASSGTESSYNSPLHF
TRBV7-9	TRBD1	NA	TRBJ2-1	TGTGCCAGCAGCTTGGGACAGTACCTTGAGCAGTTCTTC	CASSLGQYLEQFF
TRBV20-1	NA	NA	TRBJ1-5	TGCAGTGCTGGGCAGGGGAAGGATCAGCCCCAGCATTTT	CSAGQGKDQPQHF
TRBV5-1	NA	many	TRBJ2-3	TGCGCCAGCAGCGTAGATAGGGGGGCGACGCAGTATTTT	CASSVDRGATQYF
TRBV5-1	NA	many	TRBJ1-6	TGCGCCAGCAGCTTGGGACAGTATTCACCCCTCCACTTT	CASSLGQYSPLHF
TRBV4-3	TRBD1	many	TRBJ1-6	TGCGCCAGCAGCCAAGACCCGGGACAGAGGGCTTCACCCCTCCACTTT	CASSQDPGQRASPLHF
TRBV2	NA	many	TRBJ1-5	TGTGCCAGCAGTGAATCTGTCTCAGTCACAAATCAGCCCCAGCATTTT	CASSESVSVTNQPQHF
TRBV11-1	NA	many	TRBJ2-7	TGTGCCAGCAGCTCCGCGTCTTACGAGCAGTACTTC	CASSSASYEQYF
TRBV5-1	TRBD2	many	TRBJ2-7	TGCGCCAGCAGCTTGTTATCTAGCGGGGGGATGTACGAGCAGTACTTC	CASSLLSSGGMYEQYF
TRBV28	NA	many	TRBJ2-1	TGTGCCAGCAGTTCCCCCAGTGGACACCGAAGCGAGCAGTTCTTC	CASSSPSGHRSEQFF
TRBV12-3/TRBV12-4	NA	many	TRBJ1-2	TGTGCCAGCAGTACCACAGGAAACTATGGCTACACCTTC	CASSTTGNYGYTF
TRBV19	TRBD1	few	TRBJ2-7	TGTGCCAGTACCCAGGGGACAGGGGGCCCCTACGAGCAGTACTTC	CASTQGTGGPYEQYF
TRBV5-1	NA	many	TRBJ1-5	TGCGCCACCCCCAGGACCCAGCATTTT	CATPRTQHF
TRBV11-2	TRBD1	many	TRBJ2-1	TGTGCCAGCAGCTTGGAACAGGGGTGGAATGAGCAGTTCTTC	CASSLEQGWNEQFF
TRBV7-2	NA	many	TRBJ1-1	TGTGCCAGCAGCTCGGGACTAGGGGGCACTGAAGCTTTCTTT	CASSSGLGGTEAFF